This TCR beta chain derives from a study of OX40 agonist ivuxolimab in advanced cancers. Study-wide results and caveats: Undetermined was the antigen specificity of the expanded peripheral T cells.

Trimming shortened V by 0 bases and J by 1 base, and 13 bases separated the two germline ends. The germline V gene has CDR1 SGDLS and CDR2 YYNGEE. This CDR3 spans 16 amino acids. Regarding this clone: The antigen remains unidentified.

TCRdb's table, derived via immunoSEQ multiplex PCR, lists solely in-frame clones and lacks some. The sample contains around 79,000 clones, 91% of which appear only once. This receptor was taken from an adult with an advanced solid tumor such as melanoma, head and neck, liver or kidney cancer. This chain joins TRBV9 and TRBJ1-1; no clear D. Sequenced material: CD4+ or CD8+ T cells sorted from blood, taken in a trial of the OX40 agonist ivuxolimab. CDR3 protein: CASSVDARAGNTEAFF. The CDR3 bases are TGTGCCAGCAGCGTAGACGCTAGGGCCGGGAACACTGAAGCTTTCTTT.